Listed below are T cell receptor beta chains from one sample, sequenced in a study of blood T cell repertoires in COVID-19. This table comes from immunoSEQ multiplex PCR, and its TCRdb copy is limited to in-frame clones, with some not included. The sample includes tens of thousands of clones, roughly nine tenths of them seen just once. The material sequenced was peripheral blood. These receptors were collected from a man in his sixties with acute or convalescent COVID-19. Both conserved end residues are part of each CDR3. Each record gives: V gene, clone size, D gene, J gene, CDR3 protein, CDR3 DNA. The D gene is left open where the match is weak. The size field is filled for only some rows; it gives once, few, many or a size class.

TRBV13	.	TRBD1	TRBJ1-2	CASSLGQYGYTF	TGTGCCAGCAGCTTGGGACAGTATGGCTACACCTTC
TRBV6-5	.	TRBD2	TRBJ2-7	CASSLPGTSISEQYF	TGTGCCAGCAGTCTCCCCGGGACTAGCATAAGCGAGCAGTACTTC
TRBV18	.	TRBD1	TRBJ1-2	CASSPPEDRASGYTF	TGTGCCAGCTCACCACCCGAGGACAGGGCTAGTGGCTACACCTTC
TRBV15	.	.	TRBJ2-3	CATSREVGGGLAGTQYF	TGTGCCACCAGCCGAGAAGTTGGGGGGGGCCTCGCGGGTACGCAGTATTTT
TRBV10-3	.	.	TRBJ2-2	CAITPLASFSAGELFF	TGTGCCATCACCCCCTTGGCTAGCTTTAGTGCCGGGGAGCTGTTTTTT
TRBV3-1/TRBV3-2	few	TRBD1	TRBJ2-1	CASSQEPGQRSNEQFF	TGTGCCAGCAGCCAAGAGCCGGGACAGAGGTCCAATGAGCAGTTCTTC
TRBV4-2	.	TRBD1	TRBJ2-1	CASSPGTGGDEQFF	TGTGCCAGCAGCCCAGGGACAGGGGGGGATGAGCAGTTCTTC
TRBV14	.	.	TRBJ1-1	CASSQNRGEAFF	TGTGCCAGCAGCCAAAATCGGGGGGAAGCTTTCTTT
TRBV7-9	.	.	TRBJ1-1	CASSDAGGQLNTEAFF	TGTGCCAGCAGCGACGCGGGGGGGCAGCTGAACACTGAAGCTTTCTTT
TRBV18	.	.	TRBJ2-7	CASSQDSFSYEQYF	TGTGCCAGCTCTCAGGACAGCTTTTCCTACGAGCAGTACTTC
TRBV5-8	.	.	TRBJ1-3	CASSLDYRAGNTIYF	TGTGCCAGCAGCTTGGATTACAGGGCTGGAAACACCATATATTTT
TRBV11-2	.	.	TRBJ2-2	CASSRGNTGELFF	TGTGCCAGCAGCCGAGGGAACACCGGGGAGCTGTTTTTT
TRBV9	.	.	TRBJ2-1	CASSVRGASWVSNEQFF	TGTGCCAGCAGCGTACGGGGGGCGAGCTGGGTTTCAAATGAGCAGTTCTTC
TRBV10-2	.	.	TRBJ1-2	CASSQGHEGYGYTF	TGCGCCAGCAGTCAGGGGCACGAGGGCTATGGCTACACCTTC
TRBV19	.	TRBD1	TRBJ2-7	CASSISGTGVWEQYF	TGTGCCAGTAGTATTTCCGGGACAGGGGTTTGGGAGCAGTACTTC
TRBV7-8	.	.	TRBJ1-1	CASSLMVVVPGIPGTDTEAFF	TGTGCCAGCAGCTTAATGGTAGTAGTGCCGGGCATACCGGGAACGGACACTGAAGCTTTCTTT
TRBV9	few	.	TRBJ2-7	CASSPSGHSSYEQYF	TGTGCCAGCAGCCCCTCAGGACACAGCTCCTACGAGCAGTACTTC
TRBV18	.	.	TRBJ1-1	CASSGTMNTEAFF	TGTGCCAGCTCAGGGACAATGAACACTGAAGCTTTCTTT
TRBV30	.	.	TRBJ1-6	CAWTGAISYNSPLHF	TGTGCCTGGACAGGGGCAATCTCCTATAATTCACCCCTCCACTTT
TRBV5-1	once	TRBD1	TRBJ2-2	CASRKQGSHPGELFF	TGCGCCAGCAGAAAACAGGGGAGCCACCCCGGGGAGCTGTTTTTT
TRBV7-7	.	.	TRBJ1-4	CASSLESGANEKLFF	TGTGCTAGCAGCTTAGAGTCGGGGGCTAATGAAAAACTGTTTTTT
TRBV13	.	TRBD2	TRBJ2-2	CASSKSPIAGGSGELFF	TGTGCCAGCAGCAAAAGCCCCATAGCGGGGGGATCCGGGGAGCTGTTTTTT
TRBV5-8	.	.	TRBJ2-7	CASILGPQGMVIEQYF	TGTGCCAGCATCCTTGGACCCCAGGGGATGGTCATCGAGCAGTACTTC
TRBV14	.	.	TRBJ1-6	CASSLRQFKGTNSPLHF	TGTGCCAGCAGCCTTCGACAGTTCAAGGGTACTAATTCACCCCTCCACTTT
TRBV30	.	.	TRBJ2-7	CAWSRATYEQYF	TGTGCCTGGAGCAGGGCTACCTACGAGCAGTACTTC
TRBV20-1	.	.	TRBJ1-1	CSAPLGTEAFF	TGCAGTGCTCCCCTAGGCACTGAAGCTTTCTTT
TRBV12-3/TRBV12-4	.	TRBD1	TRBJ1-1	CASRHGVDREAFF	TGTGCCAGCCGGCATGGGGTGGACAGGGAAGCTTTCTTT
TRBV5-6	.	.	TRBJ1-6	CASSWGMERDSPLHF	TGTGCCAGCAGCTGGGGGATGGAGCGGGATTCACCCCTCCACTTT
TRBV3-1/TRBV3-2	.	.	TRBJ1-5	CASSDTAWGGRSF	TGTGCCAGCAGCGACACGGCTTGGGGAGGCAGGTCTTTT
TRBV18	.	.	TRBJ1-5	CASSPGLQGVGQPQHF	TGTGCCAGCTCACCGGGGCTACAAGGAGTGGGGCAGCCCCAGCATTTT
TRBV2	.	TRBD1	TRBJ1-3	CASRGQGNTIYF	TGTGCCAGCAGAGGACAGGGGAACACCATATATTTT
TRBV6-6	.	.	TRBJ2-1	CASSQPTGRVINEQFF	TGTGCCAGCAGTCAACCAACAGGGAGGGTTATCAATGAGCAGTTCTTC
TRBV6-2/TRBV6-3	.	.	TRBJ2-5	CASSTIGDDQETQYF	TGTGCCAGCAGTACGATCGGGGATGACCAAGAGACCCAGTACTTC
TRBV29-1	.	.	TRBJ1-1	CSVVPYSNTEAFF	TGCAGCGTCGTACCTTACTCGAACACTGAAGCTTTCTTT
TRBV6-6	.	.	TRBJ1-1	CASSPFGGEWTEAFF	TGTGCCAGCAGTCCTTTTGGGGGGGAGTGGACTGAAGCTTTCTTT
TRBV6-6	.	.	TRBJ1-2	CASRLPNYGYTF	TGTGCCAGCAGACTACCGAACTATGGCTACACCTTC
TRBV28	.	.	TRBJ1-5	CASSLGVSNQPQHF	TGTGCCAGCAGTTTAGGAGTTAGCAATCAGCCCCAGCATTTT
TRBV5-1	.	TRBD1	TRBJ1-2	CASSLEGQGYGYTF	TGCGCCAGCAGCTTGGAGGGACAGGGTTATGGCTACACCTTC
TRBV2	.	TRBD1	TRBJ1-5	CAIADRVGQPQHF	TGTGCCATTGCGGACAGGGTCGGTCAGCCCCAGCATTTT
TRBV2	once	.	TRBJ1-2	CASNFLGAALLYGYTF	TGTGCCAGCAACTTTCTAGGGGCCGCCCTCTTATATGGCTACACCTTC
TRBV18	.	TRBD1	TRBJ1-1	CASSPQPTGTGSGFF	TGTGCCAGCTCACCACAACCTACCGGGACAGGGTCCGGTTTCTTT